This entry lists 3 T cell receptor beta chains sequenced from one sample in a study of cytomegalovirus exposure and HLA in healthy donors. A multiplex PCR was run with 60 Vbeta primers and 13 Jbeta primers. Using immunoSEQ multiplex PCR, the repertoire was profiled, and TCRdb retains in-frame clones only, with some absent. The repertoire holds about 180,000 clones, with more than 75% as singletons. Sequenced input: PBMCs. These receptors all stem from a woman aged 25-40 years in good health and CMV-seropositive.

The CDR3 here is CASSSPLPARNTGELFF. CDR3 coding DNA: TGCGCCAGCAGCTCTCCTCTCCCGGCTAGGAACACCGGGGAGCTGTTTTTT. This chain links TRBV5-1 with TRBJ2-2; D not certain. The CDR3 length is 17 residues. CDR1 and CDR2 from the germline V gene are SGHRS and YFSETQ. The V and J ends lost 3 bases and 1 base respectively, with 16 bases between them. The full variable domain, in which reference TRBV5-1 and TRBJ2-2 provide the parts outside the CDR3, is KAGVTQTPRYLIKTRGQQVTLSCSPISGHRSVSWYQQTPGQGLQFLFEYFSETQRNKGNFPGRFSGRQFSNSRSEMNVSTLELGDSALYLCASSSPLPARNTGELFFGEGSRLTVL.

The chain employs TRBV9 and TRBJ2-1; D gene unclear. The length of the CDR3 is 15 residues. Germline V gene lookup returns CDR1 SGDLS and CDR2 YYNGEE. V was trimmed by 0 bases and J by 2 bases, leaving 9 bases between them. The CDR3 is CASSVGQQPYNEQFF. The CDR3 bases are TGTGCCAGCAGCGTAGGGCAACAACCCTACAATGAGCAGTTCTTC.

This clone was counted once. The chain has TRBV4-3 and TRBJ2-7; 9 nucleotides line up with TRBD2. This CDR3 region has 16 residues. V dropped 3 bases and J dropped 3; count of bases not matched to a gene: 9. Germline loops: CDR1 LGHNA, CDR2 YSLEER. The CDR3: CASSQGPGLAGYEQYF. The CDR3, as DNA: TGCGCCAGCAGCCAGGGGCCGGGACTAGCTGGCTACGAGCAGTACTTC.